The 11 T cell receptor beta chains below were found in one sample sequenced in a study of Graves' ophthalmopathy and Graves' hyperthyroidism. Amplification from RNA transcripts yielded the TCR beta CDR3 regions. HTBI primers primed a first-round RT-PCR, and a second-round multiplex PCR followed. TCRdb recomputed calls from the multiplex PCR reads with MiXCR, one row per CDR3 protein. The sample records some 240,000 distinct CDR3 sequences, 45% to 55% being singletons. Sequenced: peripheral blood. All receptors come from an adult man with Graves' ophthalmopathy.

In its sample, this clonotype was seen a few times. V is TRBV6-1 and J is TRBJ1-1; D call uncertain. From germline, CDR1 is MNHNS and CDR2 SASEGT. V was clipped by 3 bases and J by 3 bases, with 8 bases between them. CDR3 length: 13 residues. For the CDR3, the DNA is TGTGCCAGCAGTGACGAGACTTACACTGAAGCTTTCTTT. This sequence encodes CASSDETYTEAFF.

This clonotype was recorded at least ten times. The rearrangement uses TRBV7-9 and TRBJ1-6; D ambiguous. Germline assignment: CDR1 SEHNR and CDR2 FQNEAQ (reference sequence). V gave up 5 bases and J gave up 4 bases, with 9 bases separating them. The CDR3 loop spans 14 amino acids. The CDR3 protein is CASSADGYNSPLHF. CDR3 nucleotide sequence: TGTGCCAGCAGCGCCGACGGGTATAATTCACCCCTCCACTTT.

This chain connects TRBV25-1 to TRBJ1-1, with D perhaps matching TRBD1 (5 bases). V shed 6 bases and J shed 3 bases, with 14 bases lying between them. From germline, CDR1 is MGHDK and CDR2 SYGVNS. The CDR3 consists of 14 residues. CDR3 DNA: TGTGCCAGCAGCCAACTCATCAGGGACACTGAAGCTTTCTTT. Protein: CASSQLIRDTEAFF. Drawing the rest from reference TRBV25-1 and TRBJ1-1, the complete variable domain is EADIYQTPRYLVIGTGKKITLECSQTMGHDKMYWYQQDPGMELHLIHYSYGVNSTEKGDLSSESTVSRIRTEHFPLTLESARPSHTSQYLCASSQLIRDTEAFFGQGTRLTVV.

This clonotype was seen many times. The CDR3 here is CASSIRRTGEETQYF. In DNA form, the CDR3 reads TGCGCCAGCAGCATACGTCGGACAGGCGAAGAGACCCAGTACTTC. The rearrangement uses TRBV4-1 and TRBJ2-5, with 7 bases that match TRBD1. Germline loops: CDR1 MGHRA, CDR2 YSYEKL. The CDR3 has 15 residues. Trimming removed 5 bases from V and 3 bases from J; junction bases left unmatched: 9.

Comment on this clonotype: The junction differs from germline at one of its ends, possibly a read error. The genes are TRBV10-1 and TRBJ2-5, with D possibly TRBD1 on 6 matching bases. Germline values: CDR1 WNHNN, CDR2 SYGVQD (reference sequence). The CDR3 is 15 residues long. The CDR3 DNA sequence: TGCGCCGGCAGTGAGTCGACAGGACCCCAGGAGACCCAGTACTTC. Amino acids: CAGSESTGPQETQYF.

The chain recombines TRBV19 with TRBJ1-3, with D uncertain. V lost 6 bases to trimming and J lost 1 base, with 16 bases between them. CDR3 size: 16 residues. Germline lookup yields CDR1 LNHDA and CDR2 SQIVND (reference sequence). The CDR3 nucleotides are TGTGCCAGTAGCTCGGATGGACTCTCATCTGGAAACACCATATATTTT. It yields the protein CASSSDGLSSGNTIYF.

This clonotype was counted between two and nine times. The gene calls are TRBV20-1 and TRBJ2-5; tentatively, D is TRBD1 or TRBD2 (5 bases each). Trimming took 6 bases from V and 5 from J, leaving 10 bases between them. This CDR3 is built from 11 residues. Germline assignment: CDR1 DFQATT and CDR2 SNEGSKA (reference sequence). The CDR3 DNA reads as TGCAGTGCCCAGGGCGGGGAGACCCAGTACTTC. This codes for CSAQGGETQYF.

As regards this clonotype: At one end, the junction sequence differs from germline, possibly due to a read error. The rearrangement joins TRBV10-3 to TRBJ1-5, with TRBD1 matching 7 bases. CDR3 length: 14 residues. Germline values: CDR1 ENHRY, CDR2 SYGVKD. CDR3 coding DNA: TGTGCCAGCAGTTTCGGACAGGCTGCTCAGCCCCAGCATTTT. It translates to CASSFGQAAQPQHF.

The chain couples TRBV10-1 to TRBJ2-7, with a possible D match to TRBD2 (6 bases). Trimming removed 4 bases from V and 0 bases from J, with 7 bases in between. Germline V gene lookup returns CDR1 WNHNN and CDR2 SYGVQD (reference sequence). The CDR3 has 13 amino acids. CDR3 amino acids: CASSGTTSYEQYF. The CDR3 bases are TGCGCCAGCAGTGGGACTACCTCCTACGAGCAGTACTTC.

The chain links TRBV20-1 to TRBJ1-5; maybe TRBD1 (6 bases). The CDR3 is 14 amino acids. V gave up 4 bases and J gave up 2 bases, with 12 bases separating them. The germline V gene encodes CDR1 DFQATT and CDR2 SNEGSKA (reference sequence). The CDR3 DNA reads as TGCAGTGCTATGGGGGGGGCTGGCAATCAGCCCCAGCATTTT. Amino acids: CSAMGGAGNQPQHF.

The chain recombines TRBV10-3 with TRBJ2-1; perhaps TRBD2 as D (5 bases). The CDR3 loop spans 12 amino acids. Germline V gene data show CDR1 as ENHRY and CDR2 as SYGVKD. V lost 7 bases and J 6 bases, leaving 10 bases between the germline ends. This CDR3 reads CAITSGGNEQFF. CDR3 nucleotide sequence: TGTGCCATCACAAGCGGCGGCAATGAGCAGTTCTTC.